This passage covers 5 T cell receptor beta chains from one sample sequenced in a study of OX40 agonist ivuxolimab in advanced cancers. Libraries were constructed by the immunoSEQ multiplex PCR assay. The table comes from immuneACCESS by way of TCRdb, which keeps in-frame sequences with V and J called. Part of the clones is missing from these tables; in studies checked, under half for an unresolved V gene and the rest for unknown reasons. The sample records roughly 64,000 clones, around 88% of which are singletons. Of the sample, around 0.78% falls within the top ten clones. The sequencing used CD4+ or CD8+ T cells sorted from blood, collected in a trial of the OX40 agonist ivuxolimab. These receptors were collected from an adult with an advanced solid tumor such as melanoma, head and neck, liver or kidney cancer.

The V call is TRBV28, the J call TRBJ1-5; 8 positions agree with TRBD1. V lost 6 bases and J lost 7; bases outside the gene matches: 11. The CDR3 runs 15 residues. The germline V gene encodes CDR1 MDHEN and CDR2 SYDVKM. For the CDR3, the DNA is TGTGCCAGCAGCTCCGGACAGGGACGGCAGCAGCCCCAGCATTTT. Protein: CASSSGQGRQQPQHF. The whole variable domain, remainder taken from reference TRBV28 and TRBJ1-5, is DVKVTQSSRYLVKRTGEKVFLECVQDMDHENMFWYRQDPGLGLRLIYFSYDVKMKEKGDIPEGYSVSREKKERFSLILESASTNQTSMYLCASSSGQGRQQPQHFGDGTRLSIL.

This clone was counted only a few times. This sequence joins TRBV7-8 and TRBJ1-5; D gene ambiguous. There are 12 residues in the CDR3. Looked up from germline, CDR1 is SGHVS and CDR2 is FQNEAQ. V gave up 5 bases and J gave up 1 base, with 3 bases separating them. CDR3: CASSRSNQPQHF. The CDR3 nucleotides read TGTGCCAGCAGCCGAAGCAATCAGCCCCAGCATTTT.

A word on this clone: The sample holds other DNA sequences that translate to the same CDR3. The chain employs TRBV6-5 and TRBJ2-3; 7 nucleotides align to TRBD2. Germline CDR1 MNHEY, CDR2 SVGAGI. The ends lost 2 bases at V and 1 base at J; junction bases unmatched: 3. The CDR3 runs 15 residues. The CDR3 is CASSYRGSGTDTQYF. CDR3 DNA: TGTGCCAGCAGTTACCGCGGGAGCGGCACAGATACGCAGTATTTT.

In DNA, the CDR3 is TGCGCCAGCAGCTTAACGACAGGGGGCAGACTGTTTTTT. Translating gives CASSLTTGGRLFF. The chain has TRBV5-1 and TRBJ1-4, with 10 nucleotides matching TRBD1. Germline assignment: CDR1 SGHRS and CDR2 YFSETQ. There are 13 residues in the CDR3. Losses at the gene ends were 2 bases for V and 13 bases for J; bases not matched to a gene: 5.

V is TRBV6-6 and J is TRBJ1-1; D gene uncertain. From germline, CDR1 is MNHNY and CDR2 SVGAGI (reference sequence). Trimming pared 6 bases from V and 0 bases from J, leaving 8 bases between. The CDR3 is made up of 13 amino acids. Written as DNA, the CDR3 is TGTGCCAGCAGCAGAAATGTGAACACTGAAGCTTTCTTT. Amino acid sequence: CASSRNVNTEAFF.